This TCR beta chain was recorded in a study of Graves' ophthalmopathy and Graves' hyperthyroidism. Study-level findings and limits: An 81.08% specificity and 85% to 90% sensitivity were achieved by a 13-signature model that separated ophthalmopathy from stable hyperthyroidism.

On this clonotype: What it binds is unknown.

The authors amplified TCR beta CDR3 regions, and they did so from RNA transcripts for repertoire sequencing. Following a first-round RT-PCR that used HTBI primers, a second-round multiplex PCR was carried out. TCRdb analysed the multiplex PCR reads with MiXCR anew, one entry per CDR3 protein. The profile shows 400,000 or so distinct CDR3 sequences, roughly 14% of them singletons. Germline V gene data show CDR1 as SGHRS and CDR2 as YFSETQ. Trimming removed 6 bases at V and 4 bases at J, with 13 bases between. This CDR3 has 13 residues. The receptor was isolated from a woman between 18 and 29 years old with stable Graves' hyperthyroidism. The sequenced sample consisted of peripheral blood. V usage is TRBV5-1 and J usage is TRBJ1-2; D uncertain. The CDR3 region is CASTDPPSYGYTF. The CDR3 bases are TGCGCCAGCACTGACCCCCCTAGCTATGGCTACACCTTC. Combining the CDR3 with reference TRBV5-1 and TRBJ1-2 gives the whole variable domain KAGVTQTPRYLIKTRGQQVTLSCSPISGHRSVSWYQQTPGQGLQFLFEYFSETQRNKGNFPGRFSGRQFSNSRSEMNVSTLELGDSALYLCASTDPPSYGYTFGSGTRLTVV.